These 5 T cell receptor beta chains came from one sample sequenced in a study of T cell clonality in common variable immunodeficiency. Which antigens these TCRs recognize remains unknown. Some clones are missing from TCRdb's copy, which holds only in-frame ones; the method was immunoSEQ multiplex PCR. This sample shows around 24,000 clones and no singletons; approximately 3.8% rests with the ten largest. Notes on the study in general: Fewer deletions and N-nucleotide insertions were reportedly seen in common variable immunodeficiency TCR beta sequences.

Sequencing was performed on peripheral blood mononuclear cells. Receptors were obtained from a human donor with common variable immunodeficiency.

To note about this clone: One junction end disagrees with the germline gene, perhaps due to a read error. Coverage ceases 3 residues before the CDR3 finishes, and the germline J gene fills in the end. The chain has TRBV7-9 and TRBJ1-2; no definite D call. The CDR3 contains 13 residues. Germline V gene lookup returns CDR1 SEHNR and CDR2 FQNEAQ (reference sequence). CDR3 sequence reads: CSSSLVRADGYTF. The covered CDR3 bases are TGTTCCAGCAGCTTAGTAAGGGCAGATGGC. Combining the CDR3 with reference TRBV7-9 and TRBJ1-2 gives the whole variable domain DTGVSQNPRHKITKRGQNVTFRCDPISEHNRLYWYRQTLGQGPEFLTYFQNEAQLEKSRLLSDRFSAERPKGSFSTLEIQRTEQGDSAMYLCSSSLVRADGYTFGSGTRLTVV.

As for this clone: Coverage ceases 3 residues before the CDR3 finishes, and the germline J gene fills in the end. This chain links TRBV6-1 with TRBJ2-1; 7 bases agree with TRBD2. Per germline, CDR1 MNHNS and CDR2 SASEGT. Losses at the gene ends were 1 base for V and 7 bases for J; bases not matched to a gene: 7. The CDR3 loop spans 15 amino acids. The part of the CDR3 DNA that was read is TGTGCCAGCAGTGAAGATCTAGCGGCCTCAAATGAG. Its protein product is CASSEDLAASNE. The entire CDR3 is CASSEDLAASNEQFF.

To note about this clone: Coverage ceases 3 residues before the CDR3 finishes, and the germline J gene fills in the end. The V and J genes are TRBV7-3 and TRBJ2-1, with 15 bases matching TRBD2. Unmatched junction bases numbered 3, after V lost 5 bases and J lost 7 bases. The CDR3 contains 15 residues. CDR1 and CDR2 from the germline V gene are SGHTA and FQGTGA. Incomplete CDR3 DNA: TGTGCCAGCAGCCTCGGGACTAGCGGGGGGAATGAG. As protein: CASSLGTSGGNE. The full CDR3 protein is CASSLGTSGGNEQFF.

The sample holds a few counts of this clone. CDR3 bases read: TGTGCCTGGAGTAGATTAAGCGGAAACACC. Encoded protein: CAWSRLSGNT. The whole CDR3 protein is CAWSRLSGNTIYF. The chain is built from TRBV30 and TRBJ1-3, with unresolved D. With the read ending 3 residues before the CDR3 end, the germline J gene is used to fill in that end. The CDR3 contains 13 residues. The germline V gene has CDR1 GTSNPN and CDR2 SVGIG (reference sequence). V lost 2 bases and J 4 bases, leaving 9 bases between the germline ends.

The table lists this clone with a few counts. The missing CDR3 end, 3 residues past where the read stops, is filled in from the germline J gene. V usage is TRBV2 and J usage is TRBJ2-7; tentatively, D is TRBD2 (6 bases). CDR1 is SNHLY, CDR2 FYNNEI, per germline. V was cut by 2 bases and J by 6 bases, with 8 bases left in between. CDR3 length equals 12 residues. CDR3 DNA, as far as it was read: TGTGCCAGCAGTGAACAGGGAGGCGAG. It is translated as CASSEQGGE. In full, the CDR3 reads CASSEQGGEQYF.